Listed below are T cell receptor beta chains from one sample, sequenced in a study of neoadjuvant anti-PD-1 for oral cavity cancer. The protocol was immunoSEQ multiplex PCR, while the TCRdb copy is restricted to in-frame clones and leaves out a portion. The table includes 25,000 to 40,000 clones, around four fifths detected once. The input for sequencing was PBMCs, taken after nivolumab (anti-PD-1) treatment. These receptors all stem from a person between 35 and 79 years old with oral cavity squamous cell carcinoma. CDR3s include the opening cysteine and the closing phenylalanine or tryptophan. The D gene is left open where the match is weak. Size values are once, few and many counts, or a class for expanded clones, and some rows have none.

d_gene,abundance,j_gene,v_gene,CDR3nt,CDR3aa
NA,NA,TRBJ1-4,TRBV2,TGTGCCAGCAGTGTTTGGGAAAAACTGTTTTTT,CASSVWEKLFF
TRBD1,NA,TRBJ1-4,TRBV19,TGTGCCAGTAGTCTGCGGACAGGGGGGGGTGAAAAACTGTTTTTT,CASSLRTGGGEKLFF
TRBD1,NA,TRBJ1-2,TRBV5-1,TGCGCCAGCAGTTACGGGACAGGGGGCTTGAACTATGGCTACACCTTC,CASSYGTGGLNYGYTF
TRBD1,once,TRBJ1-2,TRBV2,TGTGCCAGCGTCAGGGACAGGGACTATGGCTACACCTTC,CASVRDRDYGYTF
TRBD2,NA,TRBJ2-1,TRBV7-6,TGTGCCAGCAGCTTAGAGCGGGGAGCCTACAATGAGCAGTTCTTC,CASSLERGAYNEQFF
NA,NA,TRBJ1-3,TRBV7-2,TGTGCCAGCAGCTTGGGGGGAAACACCATATATTTT,CASSLGGNTIYF
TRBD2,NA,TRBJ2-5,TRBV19,TGTGCCAGTAGTATTGGCGGGGGGCCGGGAGAGACCCAGTACTTC,CASSIGGGPGETQYF
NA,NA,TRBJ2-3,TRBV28,TGTGCCAGCAGTTCCCCAGGGGCCCGCGGCACAGATACGCAGTATTTT,CASSSPGARGTDTQYF
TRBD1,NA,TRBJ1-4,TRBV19,TGTGCCAGTAGTCGACAGGGACCCCTGTTTTTT,CASSRQGPLFF
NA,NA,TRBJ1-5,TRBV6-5,TGTGCCACCCAACCTAGATACCTTAGCAATCAGCCCCAGCATTTT,CATQPRYLSNQPQHF
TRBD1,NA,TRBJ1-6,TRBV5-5,TGTGCCAGCACCAGGACAGGACAAAGCTCCTATAATTCACCCCTCCACTTT,CASTRTGQSSYNSPLHF
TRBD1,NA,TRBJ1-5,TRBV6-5,TGTGCCACCCGACAGGGTTGGAATCAGCCCCAGCATTTT,CATRQGWNQPQHF
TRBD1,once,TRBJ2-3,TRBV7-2,TGTGCCAGCAGCTTAGTGGGACAGGGTGCAGATACGCAGTATTTT,CASSLVGQGADTQYF
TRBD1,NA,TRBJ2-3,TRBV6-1,TGTGCCAGCATATCTGGGACAGGGGTGACAGATACGCAGTATTTT,CASISGTGVTDTQYF
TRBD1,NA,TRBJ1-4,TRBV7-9,TGTGCCAGCAGCGCCTCTAAGACAGGGGGACCTGAAAAACTGTTTTTT,CASSASKTGGPEKLFF
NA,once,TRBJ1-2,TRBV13,TGTGCCAGCAGCTTATCTAGCGGGACTGACATCTATGGCTACACCTTC,CASSLSSGTDIYGYTF
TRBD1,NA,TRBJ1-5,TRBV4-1,TGCGCCAGCAGCCAAGCCGTATTGACAGGGAAAGATCAGCCCCAGCATTTT,CASSQAVLTGKDQPQHF
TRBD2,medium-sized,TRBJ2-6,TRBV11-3,TGTGCCAGCAGCTCCAATACCGCGGGGGTTGGGGCCAACGTCCTGACTTTC,CASSSNTAGVGANVLTF
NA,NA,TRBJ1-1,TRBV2,TGTGCCAGCAGTGCAGGGGTGAACACTGAAGCTTTCTTT,CASSAGVNTEAFF
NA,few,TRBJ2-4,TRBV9,TGTGCCAGCAGCGTTGGGCGGATTGACATTCAGTACTTC,CASSVGRIDIQYF
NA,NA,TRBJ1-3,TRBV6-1,TGTGCCAGCAGTGAAGTTCCCAGGGGACGAACTGGAAACACCATATATTTT,CASSEVPRGRTGNTIYF
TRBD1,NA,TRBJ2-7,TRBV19,TGTGCCAGTAGTCCCCGGGACAGGGTCGGTTCGGGGGAGCAGTACTTC,CASSPRDRVGSGEQYF
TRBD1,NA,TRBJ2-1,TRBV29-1,TGCAGCGTTGAAACCCTCGGACAGGGGGATGAGCAGTTCTTC,CSVETLGQGDEQFF
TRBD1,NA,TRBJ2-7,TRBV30,TGTGCCTGGAGTGTACAGGGGATGGGCGAGCAGTACTTC,CAWSVQGMGEQYF
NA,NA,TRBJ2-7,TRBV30,TGTGCCTGGAGTAGGGGACGGCCCTACGAGCAGTACTTC,CAWSRGRPYEQYF